This TCR beta chain was captured in a study of control samples from healthy donors and cancer patients. Germline values: CDR1 SGHRS, CDR2 YFSETQ. The CDR3 extends over 13 amino acids. With 4 bases removed from V and 7 bases from J, the gap between germline ends came to 13 bases. Libraries were prepared by immunoSEQ multiplex PCR; TCRdb keeps only in-frame clonotypes and omits some of them. In the table there are 100,000 to 150,000 clones, about 92% of which are singletons. The sequencing input was PBMCs. This chain uses TRBV5-1 with TRBJ2-3, with a weak D call TRBD1 (5 bases). The sequence derives from a man in his forties or fifties with head and neck cancer. As DNA, the CDR3 is TGCGCCAGCAGCCTTGAAGGGGCGAATACGCAGTATTTT. Translated: CASSLEGANTQYF.